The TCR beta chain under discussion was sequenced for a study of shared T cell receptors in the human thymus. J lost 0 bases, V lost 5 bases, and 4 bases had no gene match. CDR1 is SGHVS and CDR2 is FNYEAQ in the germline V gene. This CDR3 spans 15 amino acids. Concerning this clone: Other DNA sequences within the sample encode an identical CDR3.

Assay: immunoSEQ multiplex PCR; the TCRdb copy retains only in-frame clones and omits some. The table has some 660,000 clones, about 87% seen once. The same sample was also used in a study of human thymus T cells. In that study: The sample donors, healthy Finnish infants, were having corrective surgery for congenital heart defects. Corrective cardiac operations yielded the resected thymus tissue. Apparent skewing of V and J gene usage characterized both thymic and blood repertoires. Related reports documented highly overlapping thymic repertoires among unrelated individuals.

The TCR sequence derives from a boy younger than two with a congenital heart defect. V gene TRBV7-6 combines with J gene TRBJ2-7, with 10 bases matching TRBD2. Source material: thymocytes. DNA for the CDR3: TGTGCCAGCAGCCCTCGGACTAGCGGCTCCTACGAGCAGTACTTC. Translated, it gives CASSPRTSGSYEQYF.